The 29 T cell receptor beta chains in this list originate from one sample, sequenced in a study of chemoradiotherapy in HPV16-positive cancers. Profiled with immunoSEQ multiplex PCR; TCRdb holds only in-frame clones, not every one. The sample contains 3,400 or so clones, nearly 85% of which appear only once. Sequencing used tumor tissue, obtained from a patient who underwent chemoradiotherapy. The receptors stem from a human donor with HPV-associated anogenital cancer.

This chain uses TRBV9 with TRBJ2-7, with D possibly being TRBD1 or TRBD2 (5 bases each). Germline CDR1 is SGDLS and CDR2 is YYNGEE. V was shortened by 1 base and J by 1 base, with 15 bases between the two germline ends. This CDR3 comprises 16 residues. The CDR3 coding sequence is TGTGCCAGCAGCGTACCAACGGGACGCCCGTCCTACGAGCAGTACTTC. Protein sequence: CASSVPTGRPSYEQYF.

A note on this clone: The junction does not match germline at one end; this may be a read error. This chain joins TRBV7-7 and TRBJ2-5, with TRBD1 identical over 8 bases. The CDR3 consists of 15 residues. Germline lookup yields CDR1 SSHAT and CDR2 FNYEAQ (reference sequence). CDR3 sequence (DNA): TGTGCTAGCAGCAGAGGACAGGGCGGCGGAGAGACCCAGTACTTC. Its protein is CASSRGQGGGETQYF.

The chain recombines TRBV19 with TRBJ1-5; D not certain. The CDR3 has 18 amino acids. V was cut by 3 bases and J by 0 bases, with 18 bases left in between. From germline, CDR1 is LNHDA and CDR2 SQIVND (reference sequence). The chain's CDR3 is CASSMGLKTVNSNQPQHF. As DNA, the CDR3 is TGTGCCAGTAGTATGGGATTAAAGACGGTTAATAGCAATCAGCCCCAGCATTTT.

CDR3 nucleotide sequence: TGTGCCAGCTCACCACGTCAGGGGGCCTTTACGAACACTGAAGCTTTCTTT. Translation: CASSPRQGAFTNTEAFF. V gene TRBV18 combines with J gene TRBJ1-1; TRBD1 aligns across 8 bases. The CDR3 has 17 residues. J lost 1 base, V lost 1 base, and 8 bases had no gene match. From germline, CDR1 is KGHSH and CDR2 LQKENI.

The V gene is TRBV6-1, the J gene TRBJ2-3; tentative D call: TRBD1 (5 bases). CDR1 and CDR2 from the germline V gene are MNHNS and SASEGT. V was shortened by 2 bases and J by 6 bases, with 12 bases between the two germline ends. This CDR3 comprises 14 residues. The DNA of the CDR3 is TGTGCCAGCAGTGAACGTGGGGCTGGGGATACGCAGTATTTT. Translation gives CASSERGAGDTQYF.

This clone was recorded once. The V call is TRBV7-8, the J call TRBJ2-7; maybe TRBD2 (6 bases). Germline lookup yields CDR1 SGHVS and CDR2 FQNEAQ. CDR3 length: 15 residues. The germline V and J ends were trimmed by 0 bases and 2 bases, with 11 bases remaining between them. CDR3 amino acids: CASSLARASAYEQYF. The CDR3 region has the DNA TGTGCCAGCAGCTTAGCGAGAGCTAGCGCCTACGAGCAGTACTTC.

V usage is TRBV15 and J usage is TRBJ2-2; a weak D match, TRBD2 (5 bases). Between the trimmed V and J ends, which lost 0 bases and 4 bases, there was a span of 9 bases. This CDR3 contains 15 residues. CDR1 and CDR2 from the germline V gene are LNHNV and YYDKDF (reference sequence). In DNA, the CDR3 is TGTGCCACCAGCAGAGAAGGACTCACCACCGGGGAGCTGTTTTTT. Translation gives CATSREGLTTGELFF.

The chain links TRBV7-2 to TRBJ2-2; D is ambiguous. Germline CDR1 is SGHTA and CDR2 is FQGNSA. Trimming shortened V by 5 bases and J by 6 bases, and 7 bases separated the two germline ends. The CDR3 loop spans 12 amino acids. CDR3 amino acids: CASSPYSGELFF. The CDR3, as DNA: TGTGCCAGCAGCCCATATTCCGGGGAGCTGTTTTTT.

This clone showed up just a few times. The CDR3 sequence is CASSLAGVRYGYTF. The CDR3, as DNA: TGTGCCAGCAGTCTGGCAGGGGTGCGCTATGGCTACACCTTC. This chain uses TRBV6-5 with TRBJ1-2; D possibly corresponds to TRBD1 (6 bases). Per germline, CDR1 MNHEY and CDR2 SVGAGI. This CDR3 has 14 amino acids. Trimming stripped 5 bases from V and 4 bases from J, with 14 bases between.

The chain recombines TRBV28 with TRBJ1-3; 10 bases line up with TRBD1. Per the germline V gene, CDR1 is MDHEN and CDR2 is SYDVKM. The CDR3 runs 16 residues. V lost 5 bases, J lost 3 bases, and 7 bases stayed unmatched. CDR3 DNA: TGTGCCAGCAGTGCACCCGGGACAGGGGATGGAAACACCATATATTTT. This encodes CASSAPGTGDGNTIYF.

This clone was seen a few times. CDR3 region: CASSAVQDSPLHF. The DNA for the CDR3 is TGTGCCAGCAGCGCCGTACAGGATTCACCCCTCCACTTT. This rearrangement joins TRBV7-2 to TRBJ1-6, with D perhaps TRBD1 (5 bases). Germline-derived CDR1 and CDR2 are SGHTA and FQGNSA. V dropped 5 bases and J dropped 8 bases, with 10 bases sitting between them. This CDR3 comprises 13 residues.

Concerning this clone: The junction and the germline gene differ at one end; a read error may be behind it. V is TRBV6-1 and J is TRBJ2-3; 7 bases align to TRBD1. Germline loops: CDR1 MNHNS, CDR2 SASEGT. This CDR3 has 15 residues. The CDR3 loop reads CASTETGVWTDTQYF. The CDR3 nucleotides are TGTGCCAGCACTGAAACAGGGGTGTGGACAGATACGCAGTATTTT.

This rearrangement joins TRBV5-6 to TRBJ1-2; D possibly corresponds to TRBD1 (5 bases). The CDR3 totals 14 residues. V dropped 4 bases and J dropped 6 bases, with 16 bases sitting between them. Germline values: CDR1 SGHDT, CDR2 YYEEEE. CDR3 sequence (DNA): TGTGCCAGCAGCCCGGCGCACAGGAGGAATGGCTACACCTTC. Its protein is CASSPAHRRNGYTF.

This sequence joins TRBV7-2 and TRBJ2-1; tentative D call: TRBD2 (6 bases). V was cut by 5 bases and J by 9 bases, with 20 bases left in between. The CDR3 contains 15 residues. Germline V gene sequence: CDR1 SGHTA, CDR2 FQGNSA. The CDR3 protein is CASSVSGTPGSEQFF. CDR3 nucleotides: TGTGCCAGCAGCGTCTCCGGGACTCCGGGGTCTGAGCAGTTCTTC.

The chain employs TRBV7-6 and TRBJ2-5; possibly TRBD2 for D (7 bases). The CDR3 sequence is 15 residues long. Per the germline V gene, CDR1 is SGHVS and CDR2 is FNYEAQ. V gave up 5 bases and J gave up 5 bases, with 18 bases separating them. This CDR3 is CASSQEGGPGETQYF. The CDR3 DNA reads TGTGCCAGCAGCCAAGAGGGGGGGCCAGGGGAGACCCAGTACTTC.

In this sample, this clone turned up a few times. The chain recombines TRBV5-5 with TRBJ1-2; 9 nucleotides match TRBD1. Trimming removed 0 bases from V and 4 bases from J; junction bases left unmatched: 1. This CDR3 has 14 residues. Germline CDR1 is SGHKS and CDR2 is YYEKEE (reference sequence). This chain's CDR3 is CASSLGGQGYGYTF. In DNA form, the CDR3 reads TGTGCCAGCAGCTTGGGGGGACAGGGCTATGGCTACACCTTC.

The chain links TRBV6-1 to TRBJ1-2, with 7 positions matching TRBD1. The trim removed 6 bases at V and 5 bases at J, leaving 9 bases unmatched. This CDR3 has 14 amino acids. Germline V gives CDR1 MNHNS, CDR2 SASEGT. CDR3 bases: TGTGCCAGCAGCTTGGACAGGTCTAGGTATGGCTACACCTTC. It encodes CASSLDRSRYGYTF.

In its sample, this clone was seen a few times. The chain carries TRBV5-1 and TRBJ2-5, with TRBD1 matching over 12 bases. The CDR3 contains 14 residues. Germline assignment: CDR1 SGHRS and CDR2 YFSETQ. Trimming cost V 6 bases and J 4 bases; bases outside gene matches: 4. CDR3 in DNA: TGCGCCAGCACCCGGGGACAGGGGGCAGAGACCCAGTACTTC. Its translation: CASTRGQGAETQYF. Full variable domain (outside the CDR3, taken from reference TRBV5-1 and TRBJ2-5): KAGVTQTPRYLIKTRGQQVTLSCSPISGHRSVSWYQQTPGQGLQFLFEYFSETQRNKGNFPGRFSGRQFSNSRSEMNVSTLELGDSALYLCASTRGQGAETQYFGPGTRLLVL.

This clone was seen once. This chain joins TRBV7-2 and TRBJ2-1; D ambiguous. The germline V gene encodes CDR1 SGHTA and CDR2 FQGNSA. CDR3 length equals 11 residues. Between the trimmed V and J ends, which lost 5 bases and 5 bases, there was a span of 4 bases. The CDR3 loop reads CASSLNNEQFF. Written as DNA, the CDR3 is TGTGCCAGCAGCCTCAACAATGAGCAGTTCTTC.

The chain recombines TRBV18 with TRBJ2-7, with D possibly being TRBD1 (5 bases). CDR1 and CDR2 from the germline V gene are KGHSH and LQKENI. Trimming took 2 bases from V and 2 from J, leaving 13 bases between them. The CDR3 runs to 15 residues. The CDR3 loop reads CASSPKDTFPYEQYF. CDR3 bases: TGTGCCAGCTCACCAAAGGACACCTTTCCCTACGAGCAGTACTTC. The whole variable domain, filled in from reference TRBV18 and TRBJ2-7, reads NAGVMQNPRHLVRRRGQEARLRCSPMKGHSHVYWYRQLPEEGLKFMVYLQKENIIDESGMPKERFSAEFPKEGPSILRIQQVVRGDSAAYFCASSPKDTFPYEQYFGPGTRLTVT.

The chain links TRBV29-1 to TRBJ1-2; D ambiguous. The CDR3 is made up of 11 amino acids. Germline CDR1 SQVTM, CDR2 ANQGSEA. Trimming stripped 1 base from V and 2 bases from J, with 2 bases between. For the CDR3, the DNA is TGCAGCGTTGAAGTGAACTATGGCTACACCTTC. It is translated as CSVEVNYGYTF. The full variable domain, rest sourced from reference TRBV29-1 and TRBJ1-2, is SAVISQKPSRDICQRGTSLTIQCQVDSQVTMMFWYRQQPGQSLTLIATANQGSEATYESGFVIDKFPISRPNLTFSTLTVSNMSPEDSSIYLCSVEVNYGYTFGSGTRLTVV.

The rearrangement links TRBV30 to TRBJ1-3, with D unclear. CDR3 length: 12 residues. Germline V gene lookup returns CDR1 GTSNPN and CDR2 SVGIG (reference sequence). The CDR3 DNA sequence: TGTGCTTACACCCACTCTGGAAACACCATATATTTT. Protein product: CAYTHSGNTIYF.

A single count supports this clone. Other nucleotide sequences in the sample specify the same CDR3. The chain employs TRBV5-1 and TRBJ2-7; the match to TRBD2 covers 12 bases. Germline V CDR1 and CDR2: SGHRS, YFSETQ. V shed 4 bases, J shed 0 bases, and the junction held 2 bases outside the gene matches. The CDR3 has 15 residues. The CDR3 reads CASSRTSGTSYEQYF. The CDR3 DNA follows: TGCGCCAGCAGCAGGACTAGCGGGACCTCCTACGAGCAGTACTTC. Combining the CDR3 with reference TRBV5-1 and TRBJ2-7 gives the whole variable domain KAGVTQTPRYLIKTRGQQVTLSCSPISGHRSVSWYQQTPGQGLQFLFEYFSETQRNKGNFPGRFSGRQFSNSRSEMNVSTLELGDSALYLCASSRTSGTSYEQYFGPGTRLTVT.

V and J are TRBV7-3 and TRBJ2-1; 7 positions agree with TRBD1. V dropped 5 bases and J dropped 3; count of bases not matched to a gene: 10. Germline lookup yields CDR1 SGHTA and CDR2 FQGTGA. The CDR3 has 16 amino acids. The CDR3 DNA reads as TGTGCCAGCAGCCCGCAGACAGGGTTTGTCTACAATGAGCAGTTCTTC. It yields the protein CASSPQTGFVYNEQFF.

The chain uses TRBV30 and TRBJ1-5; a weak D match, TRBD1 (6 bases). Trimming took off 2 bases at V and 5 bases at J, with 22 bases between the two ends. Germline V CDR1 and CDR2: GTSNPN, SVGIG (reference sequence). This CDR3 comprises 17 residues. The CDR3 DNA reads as TGTGCCTGGAGTTCAACCCGGACAGCCCGCGGTGATCAGCCCCAGCATTTT. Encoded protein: CAWSSTRTARGDQPQHF.

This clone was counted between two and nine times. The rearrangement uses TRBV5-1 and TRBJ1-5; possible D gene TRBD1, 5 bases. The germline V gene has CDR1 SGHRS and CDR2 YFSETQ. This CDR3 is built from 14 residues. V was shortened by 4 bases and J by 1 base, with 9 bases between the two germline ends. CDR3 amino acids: CASSRDGSNQPQHF. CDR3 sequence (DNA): TGCGCCAGCAGCCGGGACGGCAGCAATCAGCCCCAGCATTTT.

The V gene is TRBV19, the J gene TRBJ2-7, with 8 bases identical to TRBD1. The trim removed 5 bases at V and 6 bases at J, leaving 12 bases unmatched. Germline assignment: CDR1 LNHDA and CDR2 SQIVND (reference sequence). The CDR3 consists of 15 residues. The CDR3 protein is CASSFVQGGKREQYF. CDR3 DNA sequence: TGTGCCAGTAGTTTTGTACAGGGGGGAAAACGCGAGCAGTACTTC.

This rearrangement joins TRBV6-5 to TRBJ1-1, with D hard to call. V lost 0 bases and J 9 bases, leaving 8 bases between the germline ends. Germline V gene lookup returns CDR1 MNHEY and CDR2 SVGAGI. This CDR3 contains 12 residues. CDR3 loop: CASSYSGKQAFF. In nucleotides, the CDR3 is TGTGCCAGCAGTTACTCGGGTAAGCAAGCTTTCTTT.

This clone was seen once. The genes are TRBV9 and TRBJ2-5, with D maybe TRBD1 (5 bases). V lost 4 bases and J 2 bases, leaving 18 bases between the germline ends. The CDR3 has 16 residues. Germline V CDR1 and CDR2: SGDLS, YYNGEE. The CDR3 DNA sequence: TGTGCCAGCAGCCAGGGAAGGACCCAGGTGCAAGAGACCCAGTACTTC. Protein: CASSQGRTQVQETQYF.